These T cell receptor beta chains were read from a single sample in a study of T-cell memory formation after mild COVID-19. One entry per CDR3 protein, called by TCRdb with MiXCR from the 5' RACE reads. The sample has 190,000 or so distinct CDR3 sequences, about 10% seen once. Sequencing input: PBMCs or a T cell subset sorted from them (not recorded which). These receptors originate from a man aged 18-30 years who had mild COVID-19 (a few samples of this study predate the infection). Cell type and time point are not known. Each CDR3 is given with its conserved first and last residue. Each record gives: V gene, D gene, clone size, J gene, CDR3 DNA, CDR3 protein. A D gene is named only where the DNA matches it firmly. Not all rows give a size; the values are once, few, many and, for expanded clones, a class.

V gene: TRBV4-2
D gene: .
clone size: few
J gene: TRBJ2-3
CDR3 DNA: TGTGCCAGCAGCTCAAGTCCCGATACGCAGTATTTT
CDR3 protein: CASSSSPDTQYF

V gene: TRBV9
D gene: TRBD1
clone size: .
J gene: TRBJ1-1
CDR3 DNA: TGTGCCAGCAGCGCGCCGGGACAGGGTGCGTGGGAAGCTTTCTTT
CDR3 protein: CASSAPGQGAWEAFF

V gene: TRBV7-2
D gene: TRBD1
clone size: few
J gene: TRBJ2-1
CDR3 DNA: TGTGCCAGCAGCTCTGGACAGGGACCCTACAATGAGCAGTTCTTC
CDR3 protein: CASSSGQGPYNEQFF

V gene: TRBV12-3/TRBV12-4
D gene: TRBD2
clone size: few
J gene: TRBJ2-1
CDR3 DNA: TGTGCCAGCAGGTTAAGCGGGGGGGCCTCCTACAATGAGCAGTTCTTC
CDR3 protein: CASRLSGGASYNEQFF

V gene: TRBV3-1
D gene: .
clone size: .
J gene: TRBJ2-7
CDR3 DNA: TGTGCCAGCAGCCAAAGAGGGGGGCCCTACGAGCAGTACTTC
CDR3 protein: CASSQRGGPYEQYF

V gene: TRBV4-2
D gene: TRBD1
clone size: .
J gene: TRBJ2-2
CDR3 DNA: TGTGCCAGCAGAGGGGACAGGGCGGGCACCGGGGAGCTGTTTTTT
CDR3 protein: CASRGDRAGTGELFF

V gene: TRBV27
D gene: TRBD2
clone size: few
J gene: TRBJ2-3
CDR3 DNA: TGTGCCAGCAGTTCACCAGCGGGGAACACAGATACGCAGTATTTT
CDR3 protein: CASSSPAGNTDTQYF

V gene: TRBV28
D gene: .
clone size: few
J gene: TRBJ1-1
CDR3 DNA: TGTGCCAGCACTCCTGGGGGGCGACCCCTTGAAGCTTTCTTT
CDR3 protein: CASTPGGRPLEAFF

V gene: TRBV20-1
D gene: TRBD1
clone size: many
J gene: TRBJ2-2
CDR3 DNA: TGCAGTGCTAGATCGGGACAGGGGTATACCGGGGAGCTGTTTTTT
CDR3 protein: CSARSGQGYTGELFF

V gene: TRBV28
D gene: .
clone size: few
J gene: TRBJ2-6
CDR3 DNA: TGTGCCACCAACCGGGATGAGGCCAACGTCCTGACTTTC
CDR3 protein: CATNRDEANVLTF

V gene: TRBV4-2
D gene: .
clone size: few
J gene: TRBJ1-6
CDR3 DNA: TGTGCCAGCAGCCAAGAGGGCCTGTACTCACCCCTCCACTTT
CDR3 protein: CASSQEGLYSPLHF

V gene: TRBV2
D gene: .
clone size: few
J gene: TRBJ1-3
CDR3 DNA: TGTGCCAGCAGTGGACGACTGCGGTGGAACACCATATATTTT
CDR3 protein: CASSGRLRWNTIYF

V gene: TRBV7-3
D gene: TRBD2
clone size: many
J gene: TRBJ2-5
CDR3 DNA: TGTGCCAGCAGCTTAATCGCGGGGGGGCAAGAGACCCAGTACTTC
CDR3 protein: CASSLIAGGQETQYF

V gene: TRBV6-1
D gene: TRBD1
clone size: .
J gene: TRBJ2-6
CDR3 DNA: TGTGCCAGCAGCCAACAGGGGAAGTACACCGGGGCCAACGTCCTGACTTTC
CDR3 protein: CASSQQGKYTGANVLTF

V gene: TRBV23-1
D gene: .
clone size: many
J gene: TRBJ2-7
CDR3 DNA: TGCGCCAGCAGTCCGTTGACAGGCCACTACGAGCAGTACTTC
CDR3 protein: CASSPLTGHYEQYF

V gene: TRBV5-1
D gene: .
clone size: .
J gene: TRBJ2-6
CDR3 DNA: TGCGCCAGCAGCTTGCCCTCTGGGGCCAACGTCCTGACTTTC
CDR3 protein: CASSLPSGANVLTF

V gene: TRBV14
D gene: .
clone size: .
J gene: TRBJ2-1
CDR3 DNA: TGTGCCAGCAGCCAAGATTTTATTCGCCCCAATGAGCAGTTCTTC
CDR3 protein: CASSQDFIRPNEQFF